Detailed here is one T cell receptor (beta chain). Its antigen remains unidentified. Nothing much larger sits one base from this clone, and base qualities are not available. The sample is drawn from a study of chemoradiotherapy in HPV16-positive cancers (dated by TCRdb to between 2021 and 2023). Study-level background: Functional T-cell assays on cells from two HPV16-positive patients defined candidate HPV-specific T-cell clones and common TCR motifs. Whether T-cell immunity against the HPV oncoproteins E6 and E7 changes during chemoradiotherapy and whether survival is affected by this immunity were examined in the study. The candidate HPV-specific TCRs and motifs were then tracked in TCR repertoires from roughly 86 patients with HPV-related cancers. Broad study findings and their caveats: Expansion of candidate HPV-specific clones and E7-related TCR motifs was observed in the tumor microenvironment during treatment, whereas no such expansion was observed for non-HPV-specific T cells. The functional definition of HPV-specific T cells was derived from only two HPV16-positive patients, and the survival association was reported for HPV16-positive patients. Among HPV16-positive patients, expansion of HPV-responsive T cells during chemoradiotherapy was associated with better recurrence-free survival.

As encoded in the germline V gene, CDR1 is SGHRS while CDR2 is YFSETQ. The CDR3 runs 14 amino acids, cysteine and phenylalanine included. Here the CDR3 DNA is all that survives: 42 bases in frame from base 1. Trimming takes 2 bases from V and 7 bases from J, and the germline ends sit 12 bases apart. Because repertoires were sampled repeatedly during chemoradiotherapy, clonal expansion in the tumor microenvironment could be followed. The library was obtained by the immunoSEQ multiplex PCR assay. Held by TCRdb, this immuneACCESS table contains in-frame sequences only and omits some clones. Under half of the omission traces to an unresolved V gene where checked; the cause of the rest is unknown. A total of more than 35,000 clones appear in this sample, under 80% of them only once. About 5% of the sample lies in the top ten.

The clonotype was recovered from a human donor with HPV-associated anogenital cancer. Sequenced here: blood, sampled from a patient who underwent chemoradiotherapy. The chain joins TRBV5-1 to TRBJ2-2; the D match is possibly TRBD1 or TRBD2, with 6 bases aligned in each. The sequence in DNA is TGCGCCAGCAGCTTAGGGGGGACATACGGGGAGCTGTTTTTT. It translates to CASSLGGTYGELFF.